The 29 T cell receptor beta chains in this list originate from one sample, sequenced in a study of cytomegalovirus exposure and HLA in healthy donors. Primers included in the PCR were 60 Vbeta and 13 Jbeta primers. Repertoires were generated with immunoSEQ multiplex PCR, while TCRdb's copy carries only in-frame clones and drops some. The sample holds more than 110,000 clones, 75% to 80% seen once. The sequencing input was PBMCs. These receptors were taken from a woman between 50 and 59 years old in good health and CMV-seronegative.

This clone was detected only a few times. The genes are TRBV7-9 and TRBJ1-2; 9 bases align to TRBD1. V was clipped by 0 bases and J by 6 bases; unmatched bases: 5. Germline CDR1 and CDR2: SEHNR and FQNEAQ (reference sequence). This CDR3 is built from 15 residues. CDR3 sequence: CASSLAWTGDNGYTF. CDR3 nucleotide sequence: TGTGCCAGCAGCTTAGCCTGGACAGGGGATAATGGCTACACCTTC.

This chain uses TRBV6-6 with TRBJ1-2, with D possibly TRBD1 on 5 matching bases. The V and J ends lost 4 bases and 1 base respectively, with 13 bases between them. This CDR3 has 15 residues. Germline CDR1 and CDR2: MNHNY and SVGAGI (reference sequence). The CDR3 sequence: CASSFDRHVNYGYTF. In DNA form, the CDR3 reads TGTGCCAGCAGTTTCGACAGACACGTTAACTATGGCTACACCTTC.

The chain recombines TRBV6-5 with TRBJ1-1; no reliable D call. The germline gives CDR1 MNHEY, CDR2 SVGAGI. CDR3 size: 13 residues. Trimming pared 8 bases from V and 2 bases from J, leaving 12 bases between. CDR3 nucleotide sequence: TGTGCCAGCGGATTACAGTCTAACACTGAAGCTTTCTTT. Protein sequence: CASGLQSNTEAFF.

J is TRBJ2-7 and V is TRBV7-8, with TRBD1 matching over 9 bases. From germline, CDR1 is SGHVS and CDR2 FQNEAQ. The CDR3 has 15 residues. With V trimmed by 5 bases and J by 2 bases, 7 bases remained unmatched. The CDR3 here is CASSIFTGGPYEQYF. The CDR3 region has the DNA TGTGCCAGCAGCATTTTTACAGGGGGCCCCTACGAGCAGTACTTC.

This clone has more than one count but fewer than ten. The chain combines TRBV2 with TRBJ2-3, with 9 bases identical to TRBD1. CDR3 size: 17 residues. The V and J ends lost 5 bases and 3 bases, in that order; junction bases with no gene match: 12. Germline lookup yields CDR1 SNHLY and CDR2 FYNNEI. DNA for the CDR3: TGTGCCAGCAGTCCAATCGGACAGGGGATTGTAACAGATACGCAGTATTTT. It encodes CASSPIGQGIVTDTQYF.

The chain carries TRBV18 and TRBJ1-1, with 7 bases that match TRBD1. CDR1 is KGHSH, CDR2 LQKENI, per germline. CDR3 length equals 12 residues. With V trimmed by 3 bases and J by 7 bases, 2 bases remained unmatched. The DNA of the CDR3 is TGTGCCAGCTCACCCGACAGGGTTGAAGCTTTCTTT. Its protein is CASSPDRVEAFF.

V and J are TRBV7-8 and TRBJ1-5, with D hard to call. CDR1 is SGHVS, CDR2 FQNEAQ, per germline. Deletions cut 4 bases from V and 4 bases from J, with 8 bases between. The CDR3 is 13 residues long. CDR3 sequence reads: CASSYNQNQPQHF. CDR3 nucleotides: TGTGCCAGCAGCTACAACCAGAATCAGCCCCAGCATTTT.

CDR3 DNA sequence: TGCGCCAGCAGCTTGCGTCAGGGGAGAGACATTCAGTACTTC. This gives the protein CASSLRQGRDIQYF. The chain uses TRBV5-1 and TRBJ2-4, with a tentative D call TRBD1 (6 bases). The germline V and J ends were trimmed by 1 base and 8 bases, with 13 bases remaining between them. Germline V gene sequence: CDR1 SGHRS, CDR2 YFSETQ. This CDR3 is built from 14 residues. The full variable domain, completed using reference TRBV5-1 and TRBJ2-4, is KAGVTQTPRYLIKTRGQQVTLSCSPISGHRSVSWYQQTPGQGLQFLFEYFSETQRNKGNFPGRFSGRQFSNSRSEMNVSTLELGDSALYLCASSLRQGRDIQYFGAGTRLSVL.

The chain recombines TRBV10-1 with TRBJ1-1; D gene ambiguous. V shed 0 bases and J shed 2 bases, with 4 bases lying between them. The V gene's germline CDR1 is WNHNN and CDR2 SYGVQD (reference sequence). The CDR3 length is 13 residues. In DNA, the CDR3 is TGCGCCAGCAGTGAGTCCCTCAACACTGAAGCTTTCTTT. Residues: CASSESLNTEAFF.

J is TRBJ1-2 and V is TRBV5-1, with 8 bases fitting TRBD1. Germline V lookup: CDR1 SGHRS, CDR2 YFSETQ. The CDR3 spans 15 residues. Trimming removed 4 bases from V and 8 bases from J; junction bases left unmatched: 13. In nucleotides, the CDR3 is TGCGCCAGCAGCCCCCAGGGGGCAGGCTCGGGAGGCTACACCTTC. This translates into CASSPQGAGSGGYTF.

The gene calls are TRBV12-5 and TRBJ2-1, with D possibly matching TRBD1 (5 bases). The CDR3 runs to 14 residues. Germline assignment: CDR1 LGHNT and CDR2 FRNRAP. V was cut by 2 bases and J by 6 bases, with 11 bases left in between. CDR3 amino acids: CASGLTGSSNEQFF. DNA for the CDR3: TGTGCTAGTGGTTTGACAGGCTCAAGCAATGAGCAGTTCTTC.

The CDR3 DNA follows: TGTGCCAGCAGCTTGAGGTCAGCGGAAAAGCCCCAGCATTTT. Translating it yields CASSLRSAEKPQHF. This sequence joins TRBV5-6 and TRBJ1-5, with D uncertain. The CDR3 sequence is 14 residues long. CDR1 and CDR2 (germline): SGHDT, YYEEEE. V was clipped by 1 base and J by 8 bases, with 13 bases between them.

This clone was detected only once. V is TRBV5-5 and J is TRBJ2-7, with TRBD1 matching 9 bases. The CDR3 loop spans 17 amino acids. V gave up 2 bases and J gave up 0 bases; unmatched junction bases: 9. From germline, CDR1 is SGHKS and CDR2 YYEKEE (reference sequence). The CDR3 is CASSFGPTGGASYEQYF. DNA of the CDR3: TGTGCCAGCAGCTTCGGGCCTACAGGGGGCGCCTCCTACGAGCAGTACTTC.

The chain combines TRBV4-3 with TRBJ1-4; D is ambiguous. The V and J ends lost 0 bases and 8 bases respectively, with 16 bases between them. The CDR3 runs to 16 residues. CDR1 is LGHNA, CDR2 YSLEER, per germline. As DNA, the CDR3 is TGCGCCAGCAGCCAAGAGGAACCGGGGTTTAGCGAAAAACTGTTTTTT. Its translation: CASSQEEPGFSEKLFF.

The sample holds one count of this clone. The gene calls are TRBV29-1 and TRBJ1-3; D not certain. This CDR3 region has 15 residues. Per the germline V gene, CDR1 is SQVTM and CDR2 is ANQGSEA. The ends were cut back, 6 bases at V and 4 bases at J, with 19 bases in the middle. This chain's CDR3 is CSVIEDGSWGNTIYF. Written as DNA, the CDR3 is TGCAGCGTCATTGAAGATGGGAGTTGGGGAAACACCATATATTTT.

With respect to this clone: Relative to the germline gene, one junction end is altered; a read error may explain this. The rearrangement links TRBV4-3 to TRBJ1-4; TRBD1 might be the D (6 bases). The CDR3 extends over 15 amino acids. Germline lookup yields CDR1 LGHNA and CDR2 YSLEER. The CDR3: CASSKDSGDDEKLFF. CDR3 DNA: TGCGCCAGCAGCAAAGACTCAGGGGATGATGAAAAACTGTTTTTT.

This chain links TRBV5-4 with TRBJ2-4; possible D gene TRBD2, 5 bases. The V gene's germline CDR1 is SGHNT and CDR2 YYREEE (reference sequence). V was clipped by 0 bases and J by 0 bases, with 10 bases between them. The CDR3 has 16 residues. CDR3 protein: CASSLVGGLAKNIQYF. Written as DNA, the CDR3 is TGTGCCAGCAGCTTGGTTGGCGGACTAGCCAAAAACATTCAGTACTTC.

This rearrangement joins TRBV4-3 to TRBJ2-1; TRBD2 aligns across 13 bases. V dropped 2 bases and J dropped 5; count of bases not matched to a gene: 12. Germline CDR1 LGHNA, CDR2 YSLEER. CDR3 length equals 19 residues. In DNA form, the CDR3 reads TGCGCCAGCAGCCAATATGGAACTAGCGGGGGGGCCGGCGACAATGAGCAGTTCTTC. Its protein is CASSQYGTSGGAGDNEQFF.

The V gene is TRBV5-1, the J gene TRBJ2-1, with a possible D match to TRBD2 (6 bases). V shed 0 bases and J shed 5 bases, with 15 bases lying between them. The CDR3 spans 16 residues. From germline, CDR1 is SGHRS and CDR2 YFSETQ. CDR3 nucleotides: TGCGCCAGCAGCTTGGGGTCGGGACTCCCTAACAATGAGCAGTTCTTC. It translates to CASSLGSGLPNNEQFF. Full variable domain (rest looked up from reference TRBV5-1 and TRBJ2-1): KAGVTQTPRYLIKTRGQQVTLSCSPISGHRSVSWYQQTPGQGLQFLFEYFSETQRNKGNFPGRFSGRQFSNSRSEMNVSTLELGDSALYLCASSLGSGLPNNEQFFGPGTRLTVL.

The rearrangement links TRBV4-1 to TRBJ1-2; no reliable D call. The CDR3 loop spans 15 amino acids. Trimming pared 0 bases from V and 4 bases from J, leaving 12 bases between. CDR1 MGHRA and CDR2 YSYEKL come from the germline V gene. The CDR3 nucleotides are TGCGCCAGCAGCCAAGAGAACGCAGGCCTCTATGGCTACACCTTC. It codes for CASSQENAGLYGYTF.

The V call is TRBV9, the J call TRBJ2-1; D ambiguous. There are 15 residues in the CDR3. V lost 0 bases to trimming and J lost 4 bases, with 11 bases between them. Germline V gene sequence: CDR1 SGDLS, CDR2 YYNGEE. CDR3: CASSVAAGLYNEQFF. CDR3 sequence (DNA): TGTGCCAGCAGCGTAGCGGCAGGCCTATACAATGAGCAGTTCTTC. The full variable domain, rest sourced from reference TRBV9 and TRBJ2-1, is DSGVTQTPKHLITATGQRVTLRCSPRSGDLSVYWYQQSLDQGLQFLIQYYNGEERAKGNILERFSAQQFPDLHSELNLSSLELGDSALYFCASSVAAGLYNEQFFGPGTRLTVL.

J is TRBJ1-1 and V is TRBV2; D ambiguous. Germline V CDR1 and CDR2: SNHLY, FYNNEI. Deletions cut 2 bases from V and 1 base from J, with 17 bases between. The CDR3 sequence is 17 residues long. The DNA for the CDR3 is TGTGCCAGCAGTGAACGTCCCAGTGCGGTTCGGAACACTGAAGCTTTCTTT. This translates into CASSERPSAVRNTEAFF.

The chain carries TRBV27 and TRBJ2-7; weak D call: TRBD1 (6 bases). Trimming shortened V by 5 bases and J by 5 bases, and 19 bases separated the two germline ends. CDR1 is MNHEY and CDR2 is SMNVEV in the germline V gene (reference sequence). There are 15 residues in the CDR3. The DNA for the CDR3 is TGTGCCAGCAGTCAGCTTTGGCAGGGGTCCGACGAGCAGTACTTC. Residues: CASSQLWQGSDEQYF.

This chain links TRBV18 with TRBJ1-4; TRBD1 matches at 9 bases. The V gene's germline CDR1 is KGHSH and CDR2 LQKENI. With V trimmed by 6 bases and J by 8 bases, 4 bases remained unmatched. The CDR3 is 13 residues long. CDR3 bases: TGTGCCAGCTCGCCCGGGACAGGGGAAAAACTGTTTTTT. This encodes CASSPGTGEKLFF.

This clone was detected a few times. The V gene is TRBV7-2, the J gene TRBJ1-5, with 8 bases aligning to TRBD1. The CDR3 runs 19 residues. J gave up 5 bases and V 5 bases, and 20 bases lay outside the gene matches. CDR1 SGHTA and CDR2 FQGNSA come from the germline V gene. The CDR3 sequence is CASSLGSVGQGAIYQPQHF. The CDR3 nucleotides are TGTGCCAGCAGCCTTGGATCAGTGGGTCAGGGGGCTATCTATCAGCCCCAGCATTTT.

The chain combines TRBV18 with TRBJ2-7; D call uncertain. V lost 3 bases and J 5 bases, leaving 17 bases between the germline ends. The length of the CDR3 is 15 residues. Germline loops: CDR1 KGHSH, CDR2 LQKENI. The chain's CDR3 is CASSPPGSRGDEQYF. In nucleotides, the CDR3 is TGTGCCAGCTCACCGCCGGGTTCAAGAGGAGACGAGCAGTACTTC.

This rearrangement joins TRBV14 to TRBJ1-4, with D perhaps TRBD1 (6 bases). V gave up 5 bases and J gave up 4 bases, with 8 bases separating them. There are 13 residues in the CDR3. The germline CDR1 and CDR2 sequences are SGHDN and FVKESK. As DNA, the CDR3 is TGTGCCAGCAGCTCCAGGGGTAATGAAAAACTGTTTTTT. Encoded protein: CASSSRGNEKLFF. Variable domain in full (rest from reference TRBV14 and TRBJ1-4): EAGVTQFPSHSVIEKGQTVTLRCDPISGHDNLYWYRRVMGKEIKFLLHFVKESKQDESGMPNNRFLAERTGGTYSTLKVQPAELEDSGVYFCASSSRGNEKLFFGSGTQLSVL.

V is TRBV11-3 and J is TRBJ2-7; TRBD1 is a possible D gene (6 bases). Trimming cost V 5 bases and J 5 bases, with 16 bases left between them. Germline V gene sequence: CDR1 SGHNT, CDR2 YENEEA. The CDR3 spans 14 residues. CDR3 sequence reads: CASSVSRGTDEQYF. In DNA, the CDR3 is TGTGCCAGCAGCGTAAGCAGGGGAACGGACGAGCAGTACTTC. Complete variable domain (other parts from reference TRBV11-3 and TRBJ2-7): EAGVVQSPRYKIIEKKQPVAFWCNPISGHNTLYWYLQNLGQGPELLIRYENEEAVDDSQLPKDRFSAERLKGVDSTLKIQPAELGDSAVYLCASSVSRGTDEQYFGPGTRLTVT.

The sample holds one count of this clone. The chain employs TRBV7-9 and TRBJ1-4; tentatively, D is TRBD1 (5 bases). CDR3 size: 14 residues. V was cut by 4 bases and J by 5 bases, with 11 bases left in between. CDR1 is SEHNR, CDR2 FQNEAQ, per germline (reference sequence). In DNA, the CDR3 is TGTGCCAGCAGCTATGGGGGGTTAAATGAAAAACTGTTTTTT. Translated: CASSYGGLNEKLFF.